What follows is one T cell receptor beta chain and its context. Authors' analysis steps: Cell counts per sample came from amplifying reference gene primers. Sequenced by immunoSEQ multiplex PCR; TCRdb stores in-frame clones only, minus some. The DNA was the basis for D and trimming; V, J and clone size are from that table. The sample lists 300,000 to 350,000 clones, about 90% occurring once. This entry is derived from a study of blood T cell repertoires in COVID-19. Across the whole study: Acute and convalescent COVID-19 samples came from the United States, Italy and Spain.

Sequencing input: peripheral blood. The clonotype originates from a woman between 18 and 29 years old who had recovered from COVID-19.

In DNA, the CDR3 is TGTGCCAGCGGGGACATACACCCTGGCTACACCTTC. This codes for CASGDIHPGYTF. The chain has TRBV27 and TRBJ1-2, with a tentative D call TRBD1 (6 bases). In germline, CDR1 is MNHEY, CDR2 SMNVEV (reference sequence). V was clipped by 8 bases and J by 7 bases, with 14 bases between them. The CDR3 length is 12 residues.